These T cell receptor beta chains were read from a single sample in a study of PD-1 blockade in classical Hodgkin lymphoma. TCRdb keeps only in-frame clones here, not all; method: immunoSEQ multiplex PCR. This sample has 90,000 or so clones, with about nine tenths found just once. The specimen comprised peripheral blood mononuclear cells (PBMCs), sampled before the second cycle of nivolumab. Receptors originate from a human donor with classical Hodgkin lymphoma. CDR3s include the opening cysteine and the closing phenylalanine or tryptophan. Each record gives: clone size, D gene, V gene, J gene, CDR3 DNA, CDR3 protein. The D gene is left open where the match is weak. Clone size, where shown, is once, few, many, or a class for clones that have expanded.

once	TRBD1	TRBV11-2	TRBJ1-1	TGTGCCAGCAGAATAACAGGGGGCACTGAAGCTTTCTTT	CASRITGGTEAFF
.	TRBD1	TRBV28	TRBJ1-5	TGTGCCAGCACACTAACCGGGACAGGGAATCAGCCCCAGCATTTT	CASTLTGTGNQPQHF
.	.	TRBV9	TRBJ2-5	TGTGCCAGCAGCGTAGCGGGTCAGTACTTC	CASSVAGQYF
.	.	TRBV5-1	TRBJ2-2	TGCGCCAGCAGCTTGGTTCCGCAGGGGACCGGGGAGCTGTTTTTT	CASSLVPQGTGELFF
.	TRBD2	TRBV18	TRBJ2-1	TGTGCCAGCTCACCACTGCCTAGCGGGACCGATGAGCAGTTCTTC	CASSPLPSGTDEQFF
.	.	TRBV5-1	TRBJ2-5	TGCGCCAGCAGCCAGCGAACACGGGAGACCCAGTACTTC	CASSQRTRETQYF
.	.	TRBV7-3	TRBJ2-1	TGTGCCAGCAGCTTAACTGGAGGCGGGTACAATGAGCAGTTCTTC	CASSLTGGGYNEQFF
.	.	TRBV20-1	TRBJ1-2	TGCAGTGTATGGGGAGAAGGTGGCTACACCTTC	CSVWGEGGYTF
few	.	TRBV10-3	TRBJ2-7	TGTGCCACCATATCGTCAGCGCCAAATTCCTACGAGCAGTACTTC	CATISSAPNSYEQYF
.	.	TRBV6-1	TRBJ1-3	TGTGCCAGCAGGATGACAGTCAACTCTGGAAACACCATATATTTT	CASRMTVNSGNTIYF
once	TRBD1	TRBV9	TRBJ2-2	TGTGCCAGCAGCGGTGGAGACAGGGGGAACACCGGGGAGCTGTTTTTT	CASSGGDRGNTGELFF
.	.	TRBV5-5	TRBJ2-7	TGTGCCAGCAGCTTGGCCCGGCAAGAGGAGCAGTACTTC	CASSLARQEEQYF
.	.	TRBV2	TRBJ1-2	TGTGCCAGCAGTGAAACAGGGAACTATGGCTACACCTTC	CASSETGNYGYTF
.	TRBD1	TRBV12-5	TRBJ2-7	TGTGCTAGTGGCCCGGGACAGGGTGCCGACGAGCAGTACTTC	CASGPGQGADEQYF